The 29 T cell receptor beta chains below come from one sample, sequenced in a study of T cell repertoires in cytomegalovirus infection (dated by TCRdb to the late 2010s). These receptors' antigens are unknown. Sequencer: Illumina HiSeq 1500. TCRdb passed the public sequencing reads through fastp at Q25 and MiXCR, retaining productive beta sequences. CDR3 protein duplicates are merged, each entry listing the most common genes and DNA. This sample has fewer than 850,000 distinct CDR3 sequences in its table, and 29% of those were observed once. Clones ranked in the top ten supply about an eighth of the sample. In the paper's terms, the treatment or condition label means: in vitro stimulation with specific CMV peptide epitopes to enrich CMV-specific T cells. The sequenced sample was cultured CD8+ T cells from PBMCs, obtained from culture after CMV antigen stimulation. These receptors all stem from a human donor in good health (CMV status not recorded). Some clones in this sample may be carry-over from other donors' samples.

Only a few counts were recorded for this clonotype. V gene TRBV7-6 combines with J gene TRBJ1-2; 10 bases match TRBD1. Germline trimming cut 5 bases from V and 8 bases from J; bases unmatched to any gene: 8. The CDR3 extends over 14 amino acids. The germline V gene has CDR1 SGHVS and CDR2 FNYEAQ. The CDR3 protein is CASSLGQGRHGYTF. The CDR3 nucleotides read TGTGCCAGCAGCCTGGGACAGGGGCGTCACGGCTACACCTTC.

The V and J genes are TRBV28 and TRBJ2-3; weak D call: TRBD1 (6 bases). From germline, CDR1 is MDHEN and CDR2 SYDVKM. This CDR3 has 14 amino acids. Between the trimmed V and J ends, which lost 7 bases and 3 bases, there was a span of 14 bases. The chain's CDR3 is CASTPDSSTDTQYF. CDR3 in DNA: TGTGCCAGCACCCCGGACAGTTCGACAGATACGCAGTATTTT.

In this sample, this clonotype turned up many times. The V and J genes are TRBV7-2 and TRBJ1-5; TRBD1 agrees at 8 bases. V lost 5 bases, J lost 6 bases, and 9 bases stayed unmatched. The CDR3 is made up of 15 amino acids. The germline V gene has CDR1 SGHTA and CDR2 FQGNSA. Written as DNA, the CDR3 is TGTGCCAGCAGCCTCCGACAGGGGATTTTTCAGCCCCAGCATTTT. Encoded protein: CASSLRQGIFQPQHF. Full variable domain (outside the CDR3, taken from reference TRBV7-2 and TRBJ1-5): GAGVSQSPSNKVTEKGKDVELRCDPISGHTALYWYRQSLGQGLEFLIYFQGNSAPDKSGLPSDRFSAERTGGSVSTLTIQRTQQEDSAVYLCASSLRQGIFQPQHFGDGTRLSIL.

CDR3 sequence (DNA): TGTGCCAGCAGCGTAGTAGAAAGTGGCTACACCTTC. It codes for CASSVVESGYTF. V is TRBV9 and J is TRBJ1-2; D uncertain. The CDR3 consists of 12 residues. Germline CDR1 reads SGDLS; CDR2 reads YYNGEE. V dropped 0 bases and J dropped 7 bases, with 7 bases sitting between them.

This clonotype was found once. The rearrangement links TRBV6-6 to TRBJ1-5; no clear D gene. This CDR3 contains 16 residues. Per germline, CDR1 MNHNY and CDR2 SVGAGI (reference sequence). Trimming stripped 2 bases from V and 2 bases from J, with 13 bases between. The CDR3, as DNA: TGTGCCAGCAGTTACGAACCCCGGACGCGCAATCAGCCCCAGCATTTT. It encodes CASSYEPRTRNQPQHF.

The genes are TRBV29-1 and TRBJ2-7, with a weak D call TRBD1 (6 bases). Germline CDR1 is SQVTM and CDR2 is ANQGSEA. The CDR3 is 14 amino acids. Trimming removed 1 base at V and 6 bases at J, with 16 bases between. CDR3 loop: CSVEGAQGLGEQYF. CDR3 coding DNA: TGCAGCGTTGAAGGGGCCCAGGGGCTGGGCGAGCAGTACTTC.

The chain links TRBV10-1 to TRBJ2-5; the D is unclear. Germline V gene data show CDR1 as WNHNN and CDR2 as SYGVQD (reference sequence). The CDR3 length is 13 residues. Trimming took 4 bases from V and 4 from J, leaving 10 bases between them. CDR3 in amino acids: CASSVQVGETQYF. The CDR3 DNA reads TGCGCCAGCAGTGTTCAGGTCGGAGAGACCCAGTACTTC.

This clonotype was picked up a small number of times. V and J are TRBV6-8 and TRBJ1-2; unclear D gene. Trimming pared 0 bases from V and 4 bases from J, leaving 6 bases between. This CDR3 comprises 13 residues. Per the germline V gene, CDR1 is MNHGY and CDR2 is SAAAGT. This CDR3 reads CASSYSAVYGYTF. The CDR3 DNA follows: TGTGCCAGCAGTTACTCGGCGGTCTATGGCTACACCTTC.

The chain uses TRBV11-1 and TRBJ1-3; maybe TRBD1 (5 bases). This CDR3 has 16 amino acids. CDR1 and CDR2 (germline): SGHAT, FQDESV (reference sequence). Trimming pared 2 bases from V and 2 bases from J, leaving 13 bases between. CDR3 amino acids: CASSLPGRTPGNTIYF. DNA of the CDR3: TGTGCCAGCAGCTTACCAGGGCGGACGCCTGGAAACACCATATATTTT.

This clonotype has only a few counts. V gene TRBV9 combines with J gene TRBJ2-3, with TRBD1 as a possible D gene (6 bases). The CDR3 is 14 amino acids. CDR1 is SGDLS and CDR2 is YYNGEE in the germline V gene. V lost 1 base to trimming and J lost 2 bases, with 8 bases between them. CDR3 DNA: TGTGCCAGCAGCGTATTGGGGGCCACAGATACGCAGTATTTT. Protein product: CASSVLGATDTQYF.

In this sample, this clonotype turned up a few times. For the CDR3, the DNA is TGTGCCATCAGTGACGTAGGCGGTACCTATCAGCCCCAGCATTTT. Amino acid sequence: CAISDVGGTYQPQHF. The chain combines TRBV10-3 with TRBJ1-5; D unclear. The CDR3 covers 15 residues. Germline assignment: CDR1 ENHRY and CDR2 SYGVKD. The V and J ends lost 3 bases and 5 bases respectively, with 14 bases between them.

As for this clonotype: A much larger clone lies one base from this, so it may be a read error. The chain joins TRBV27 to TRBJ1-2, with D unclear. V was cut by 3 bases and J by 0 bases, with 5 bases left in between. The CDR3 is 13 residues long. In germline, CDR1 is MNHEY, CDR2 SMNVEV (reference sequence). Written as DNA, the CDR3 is TGTGCCAGCAGTTTTACAGCTAACTATGGCTACACCTTC. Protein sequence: CASSFTANYGYTF.

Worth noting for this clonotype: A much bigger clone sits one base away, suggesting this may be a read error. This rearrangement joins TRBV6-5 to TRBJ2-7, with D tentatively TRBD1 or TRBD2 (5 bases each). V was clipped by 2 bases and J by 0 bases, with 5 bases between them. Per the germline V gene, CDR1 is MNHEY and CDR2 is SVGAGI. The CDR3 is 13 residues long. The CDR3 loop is CASSYGTSYEQYF. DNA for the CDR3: TGTGCCAGCAGTTACGGGACCTCCTACGAGCAGTACTTC.

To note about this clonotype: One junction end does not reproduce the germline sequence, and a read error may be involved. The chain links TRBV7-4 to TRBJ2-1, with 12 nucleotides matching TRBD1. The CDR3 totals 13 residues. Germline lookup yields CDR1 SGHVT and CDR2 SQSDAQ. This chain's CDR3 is CASTGTGGFRGIF. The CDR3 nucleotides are TGTGCCAGCACCGGGACAGGGGGCTTTCGAGGCATCTTC.

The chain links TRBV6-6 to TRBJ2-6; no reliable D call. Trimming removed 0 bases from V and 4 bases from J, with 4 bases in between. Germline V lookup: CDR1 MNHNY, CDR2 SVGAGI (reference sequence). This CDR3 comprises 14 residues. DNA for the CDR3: TGTGCCAGCAGTTACTCGGTCGGGGCCAACGTCCTGACTTTC. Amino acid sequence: CASSYSVGANVLTF.

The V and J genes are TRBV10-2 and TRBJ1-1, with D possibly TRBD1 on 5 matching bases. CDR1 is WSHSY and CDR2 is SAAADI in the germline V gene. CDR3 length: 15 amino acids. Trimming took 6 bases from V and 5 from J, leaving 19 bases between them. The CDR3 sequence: CASSGRSGAGTEAFF. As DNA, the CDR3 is TGCGCCAGCAGCGGGCGGTCCGGGGCGGGTACTGAAGCTTTCTTT.

CDR3 region: CASSLETGGDETQYF. DNA of the CDR3: TGTGCCAGTAGTTTGGAGACAGGGGGCGACGAGACCCAGTACTTC. This chain joins TRBV19 and TRBJ2-5; TRBD1 matches at 10 bases. The CDR3 has 15 residues. V trimming: 5 bases; J trimming: 5 bases; junction bases outside the gene matches: 8. Germline CDR1 and CDR2: LNHDA and SQIVND (reference sequence).

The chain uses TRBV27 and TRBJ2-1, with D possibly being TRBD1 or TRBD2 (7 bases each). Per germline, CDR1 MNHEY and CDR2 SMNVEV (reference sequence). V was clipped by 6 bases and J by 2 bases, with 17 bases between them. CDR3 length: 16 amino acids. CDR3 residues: CASRRSGGAPYNEQFF. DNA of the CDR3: TGTGCCAGCAGGAGGTCAGGGGGGGCCCCCTACAATGAGCAGTTCTTC.

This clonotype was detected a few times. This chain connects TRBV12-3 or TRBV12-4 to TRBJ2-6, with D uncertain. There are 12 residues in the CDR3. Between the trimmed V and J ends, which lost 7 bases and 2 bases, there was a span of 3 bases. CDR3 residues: CASTAGANVLTF. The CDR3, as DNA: TGTGCCAGCACAGCTGGGGCCAACGTCCTGACTTTC.

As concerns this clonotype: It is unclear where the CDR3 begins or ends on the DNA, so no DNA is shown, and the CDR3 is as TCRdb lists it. The CDR3: CASSTSTTNEKLFF. The chain recombines TRBV6-1 with TRBJ1-4. The length of the CDR3 is 14 amino acids, counting both ends. CDR1 and CDR2 from the germline V gene are MNHNS and SASEGT.

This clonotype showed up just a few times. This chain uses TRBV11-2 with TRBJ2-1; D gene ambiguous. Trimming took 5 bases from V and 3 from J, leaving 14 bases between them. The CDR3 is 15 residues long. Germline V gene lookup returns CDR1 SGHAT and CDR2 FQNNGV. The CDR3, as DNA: TGTGCCAGCAGCCAACAGAACTCTCGCTACAATGAGCAGTTCTTC. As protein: CASSQQNSRYNEQFF.

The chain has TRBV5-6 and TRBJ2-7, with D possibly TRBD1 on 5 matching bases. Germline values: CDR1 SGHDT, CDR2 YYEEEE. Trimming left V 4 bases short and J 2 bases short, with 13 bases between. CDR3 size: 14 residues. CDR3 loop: CASSNPGWAYEQYV. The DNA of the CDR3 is TGTGCCAGCAGCAACCCAGGGTGGGCCTACGAGCAGTACGTC.

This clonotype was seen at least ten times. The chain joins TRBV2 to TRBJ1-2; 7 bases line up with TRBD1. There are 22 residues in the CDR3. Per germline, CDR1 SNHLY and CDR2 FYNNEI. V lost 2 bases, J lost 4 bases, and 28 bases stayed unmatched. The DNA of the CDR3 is TGTGCCAGCAGTGAATTGGGACGAGTCCACAGGGGCGAGGATGGGGACGCCTATGGCTACACCTTC. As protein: CASSELGRVHRGEDGDAYGYTF. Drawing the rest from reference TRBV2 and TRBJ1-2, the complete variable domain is EPEVTQTPSHQVTQMGQEVILRCVPISNHLYFYWYRQILGQKVEFLVSFYNNEISEKSEIFDDQFSVERPDGSNFTLKIRSTKLEDSAMYFCASSELGRVHRGEDGDAYGYTFGSGTRLTVV.

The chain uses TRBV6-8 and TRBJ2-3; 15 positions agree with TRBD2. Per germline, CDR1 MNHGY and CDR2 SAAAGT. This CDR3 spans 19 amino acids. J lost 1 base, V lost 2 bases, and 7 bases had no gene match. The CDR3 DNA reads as TGTGCCAGCAGTTACGCGGGGACTAGCGGGGGGCAAGGCACAGATACGCAGTATTTT. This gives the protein CASSYAGTSGGQGTDTQYF.

The CDR3 DNA is TGTGCCAGCAGCTTTAAAGGGGACAGAACTTACAATGAGCAGTTCTTC. Translation: CASSFKGDRTYNEQFF. The chain carries TRBV7-3 and TRBJ2-1; 7 nucleotides agree with TRBD1. The germline gives CDR1 SGHTA, CDR2 FQGTGA. CDR3 length equals 16 residues. Losses at the gene ends were 3 bases for V and 4 bases for J; bases not matched to a gene: 9.

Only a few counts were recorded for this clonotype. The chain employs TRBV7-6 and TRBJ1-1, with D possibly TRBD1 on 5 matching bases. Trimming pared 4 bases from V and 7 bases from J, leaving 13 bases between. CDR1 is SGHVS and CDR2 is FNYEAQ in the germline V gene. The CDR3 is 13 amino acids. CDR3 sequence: CASSSDVTDEAFF. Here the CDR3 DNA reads TGTGCCAGCAGCTCGGATGTGACAGATGAAGCTTTCTTT. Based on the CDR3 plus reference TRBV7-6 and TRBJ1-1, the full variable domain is GAGVSQSPRYKVTKRGQDVALRCDPISGHVSLYWYRQALGQGPEFLTYFNYEAQQDKSGLPNDRFSAERPEGSISTLTIQRTEQRDSAMYRCASSSDVTDEAFFGQGTRLTVV.

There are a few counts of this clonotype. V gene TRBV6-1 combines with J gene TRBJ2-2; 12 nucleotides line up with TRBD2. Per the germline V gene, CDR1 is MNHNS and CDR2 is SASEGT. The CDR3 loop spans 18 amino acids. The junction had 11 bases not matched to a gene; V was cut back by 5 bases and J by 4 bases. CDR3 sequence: CASSLAPGLAGITGELFF. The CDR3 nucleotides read TGTGCCAGCAGTTTGGCCCCCGGACTAGCGGGGATCACCGGGGAGCTGTTTTTT.

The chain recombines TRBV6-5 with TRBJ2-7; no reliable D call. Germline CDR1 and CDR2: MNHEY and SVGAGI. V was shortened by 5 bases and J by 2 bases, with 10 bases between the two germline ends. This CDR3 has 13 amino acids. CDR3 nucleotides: TGTGCCAGCAGTAATCGAGATCCCTACGAGCAGTACTTC. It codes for CASSNRDPYEQYF.

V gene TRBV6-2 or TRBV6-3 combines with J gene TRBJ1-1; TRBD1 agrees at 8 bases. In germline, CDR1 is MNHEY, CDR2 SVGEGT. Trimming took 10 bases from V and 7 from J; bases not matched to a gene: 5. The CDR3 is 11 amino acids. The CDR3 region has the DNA TGTGCCACCCAGGGGGCCCTTGAAGCTTTCTTT. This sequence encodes CATQGALEAFF.